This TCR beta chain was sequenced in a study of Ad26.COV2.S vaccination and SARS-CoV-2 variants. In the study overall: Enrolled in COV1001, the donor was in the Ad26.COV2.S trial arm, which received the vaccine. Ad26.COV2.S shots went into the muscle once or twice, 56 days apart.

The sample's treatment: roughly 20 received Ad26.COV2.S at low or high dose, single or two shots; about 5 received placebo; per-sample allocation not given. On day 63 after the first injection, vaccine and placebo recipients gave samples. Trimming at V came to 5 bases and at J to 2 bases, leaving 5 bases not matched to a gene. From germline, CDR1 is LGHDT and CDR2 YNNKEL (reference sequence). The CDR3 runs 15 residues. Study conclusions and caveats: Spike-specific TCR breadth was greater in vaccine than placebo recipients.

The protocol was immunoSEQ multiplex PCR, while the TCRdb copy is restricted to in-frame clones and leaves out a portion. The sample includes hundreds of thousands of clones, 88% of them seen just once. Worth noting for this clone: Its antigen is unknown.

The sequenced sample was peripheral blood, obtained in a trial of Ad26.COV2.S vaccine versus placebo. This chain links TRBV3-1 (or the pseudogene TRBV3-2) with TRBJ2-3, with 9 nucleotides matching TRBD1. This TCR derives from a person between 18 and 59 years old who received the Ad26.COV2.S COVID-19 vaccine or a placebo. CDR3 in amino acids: CASSTGTGNTDTQYF. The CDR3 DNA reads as TGTGCCAGCAGCACCGGGACAGGGAACACAGATACGCAGTATTTT.